This TCR beta chain was found in a study of blood T cell repertoires in COVID-19. Study-level background: T cells, B-cell-depleted T cells, or PBMCs supplied cDNA or gDNA.

Original processing methods: Reference gene primer amplification gave estimated nucleated cell counts. Data came from immunoSEQ multiplex PCR; TCRdb stores just in-frame clones and leaves some out. The V and J calls and clone size were taken over from that table, and D and trimming were inferred from the DNA. The data show roughly 87,000 clones, roughly 75% seen once. This CDR3 is built from 15 residues. V was shortened by 1 base and J by 0 bases, with 9 bases between the two germline ends. From germline, CDR1 is MDHEN and CDR2 SYDVKM. Sequenced input: peripheral blood. This chain joins TRBV28 and TRBJ1-1; a weak D match, TRBD1 (5 bases). The sequence derives from a woman in her 50s with acute or convalescent COVID-19. The CDR3 spells CASSLSGGMNTEAFF. The CDR3 region has the DNA TGTGCCAGCAGTTTATCGGGGGGAATGAACACTGAAGCTTTCTTT.